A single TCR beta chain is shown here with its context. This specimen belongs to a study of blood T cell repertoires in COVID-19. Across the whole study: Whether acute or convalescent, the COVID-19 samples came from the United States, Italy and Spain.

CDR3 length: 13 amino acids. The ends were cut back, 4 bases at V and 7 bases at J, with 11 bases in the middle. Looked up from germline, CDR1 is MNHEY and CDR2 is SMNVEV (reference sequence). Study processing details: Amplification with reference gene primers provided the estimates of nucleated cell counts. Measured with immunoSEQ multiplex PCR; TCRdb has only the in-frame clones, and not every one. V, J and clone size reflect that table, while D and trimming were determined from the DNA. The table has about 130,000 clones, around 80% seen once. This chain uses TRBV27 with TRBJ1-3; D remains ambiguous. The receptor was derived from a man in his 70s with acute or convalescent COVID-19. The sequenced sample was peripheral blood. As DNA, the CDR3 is TGTGCCAGCAGTTACCGGGAAGGGAACACCATATATTTT. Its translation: CASSYREGNTIYF.